Below are 5 T cell receptor beta chains sequenced from a single sample in a study of glioma-infiltrating T cells after dendritic cell vaccination. Time point denoted: after dendritic cell vaccination, including at tumor progression/relapse. Sequencing was performed with immunoSEQ multiplex PCR; in TCRdb, only in-frame clones are kept and a portion is missing. The sample gives around 92,000 clones, 80% of which show up once; around 5.4% is in the top ten. The input for sequencing was blood, taken after dendritic cell vaccination. The receptor source for this set is a human donor with glioblastoma.

The chain is built from TRBV2 and TRBJ2-7; 11 bases line up with TRBD2. Losses at the gene ends were 11 bases for V and 3 bases for J; bases not matched to a gene: 6. Germline loops: CDR1 SNHLY, CDR2 FYNNEI. This CDR3 is built from 13 residues. The CDR3 protein is CASRLAGSYEQYF. CDR3 coding DNA: TGTGCCTCCCGACTAGCGGGGAGCTACGAGCAGTACTTC.

The chain combines TRBV7-9 with TRBJ2-7; unclear D gene. CDR1 and CDR2 from the germline V gene are SEHNR and FQNEAQ (reference sequence). Trimming pared 2 bases from V and 4 bases from J, leaving 9 bases between. The CDR3 spans 13 residues. The DNA of the CDR3 is TGTGCCAGCAGCTTATACTCGGTATACGAGCAGTACTTC. This sequence encodes CASSLYSVYEQYF.

This chain joins TRBV5-1 and TRBJ2-3, with 8 nucleotides matching TRBD2. In germline, CDR1 is SGHRS, CDR2 YFSETQ. The CDR3 runs 18 residues. V shed 0 bases, J shed 0 bases, and the junction held 9 bases outside the gene matches. This CDR3 is CASSLERGTVRSTDTQYF. The DNA of the CDR3 is TGCGCCAGCAGCTTGGAGCGGGGGACCGTTCGCAGCACAGATACGCAGTATTTT.

This rearrangement joins TRBV18 to TRBJ1-6, with D perhaps matching TRBD1 (5 bases). V lost 3 bases to trimming and J lost 8 bases, with 8 bases between them. Germline V gene data show CDR1 as KGHSH and CDR2 as LQKENI. This CDR3 region has 13 residues. CDR3 region: CASSPSQDSPLHF. CDR3 nucleotide sequence: TGTGCCAGCTCACCGTCACAGGATTCACCCCTCCACTTT.

The genes are TRBV7-9 and TRBJ1-2; TRBD1 might be the D (6 bases). The germline V gene has CDR1 SEHNR and CDR2 FQNEAQ (reference sequence). The germline V and J ends were trimmed by 5 bases and 2 bases, with 9 bases remaining between them. The CDR3 spans 13 residues. CDR3 in amino acids: CASSRQENYGYTF. CDR3 coding DNA: TGTGCCAGCAGCCGACAGGAGAACTATGGCTACACCTTC.